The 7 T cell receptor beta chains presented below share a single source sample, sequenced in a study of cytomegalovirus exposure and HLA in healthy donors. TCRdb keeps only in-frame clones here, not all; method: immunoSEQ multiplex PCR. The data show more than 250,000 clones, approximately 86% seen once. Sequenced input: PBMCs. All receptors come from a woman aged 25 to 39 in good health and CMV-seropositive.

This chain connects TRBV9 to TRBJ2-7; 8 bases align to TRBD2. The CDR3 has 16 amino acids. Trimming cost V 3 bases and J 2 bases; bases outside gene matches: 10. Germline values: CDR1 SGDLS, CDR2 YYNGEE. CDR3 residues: CASSAGWGTRAYEQYF. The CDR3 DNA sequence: TGTGCCAGCAGCGCAGGGTGGGGGACTAGGGCCTACGAGCAGTACTTC. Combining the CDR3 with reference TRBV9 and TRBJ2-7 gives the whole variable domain DSGVTQTPKHLITATGQRVTLRCSPRSGDLSVYWYQQSLDQGLQFLIQYYNGEERAKGNILERFSAQQFPDLHSELNLSSLELGDSALYFCASSAGWGTRAYEQYFGPGTRLTVT.

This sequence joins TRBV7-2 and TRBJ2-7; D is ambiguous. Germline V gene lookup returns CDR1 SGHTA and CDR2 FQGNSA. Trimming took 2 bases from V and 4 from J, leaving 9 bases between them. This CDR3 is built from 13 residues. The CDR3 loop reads CASSLSADYEQYF. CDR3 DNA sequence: TGTGCCAGCAGCTTAAGTGCTGATTACGAGCAGTACTTC.

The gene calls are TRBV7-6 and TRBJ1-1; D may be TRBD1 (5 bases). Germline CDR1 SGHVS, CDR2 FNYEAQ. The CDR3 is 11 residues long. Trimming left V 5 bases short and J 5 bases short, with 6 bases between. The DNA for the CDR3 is TGTGCCAGCAGCGGGGGGACTGAAGCTTTCTTT. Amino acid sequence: CASSGGTEAFF. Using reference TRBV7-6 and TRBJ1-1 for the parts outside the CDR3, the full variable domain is GAGVSQSPRYKVTKRGQDVALRCDPISGHVSLYWYRQALGQGPEFLTYFNYEAQQDKSGLPNDRFSAERPEGSISTLTIQRTEQRDSAMYRCASSGGTEAFFGQGTRLTVV.

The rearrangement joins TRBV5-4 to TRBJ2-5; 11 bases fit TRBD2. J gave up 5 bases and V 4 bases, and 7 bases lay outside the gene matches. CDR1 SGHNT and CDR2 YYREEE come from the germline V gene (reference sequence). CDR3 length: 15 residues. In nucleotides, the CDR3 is TGTGCCAGCAGCCTTAGCGGGGGGGCGGGCGAGACCCAGTACTTC. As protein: CASSLSGGAGETQYF.

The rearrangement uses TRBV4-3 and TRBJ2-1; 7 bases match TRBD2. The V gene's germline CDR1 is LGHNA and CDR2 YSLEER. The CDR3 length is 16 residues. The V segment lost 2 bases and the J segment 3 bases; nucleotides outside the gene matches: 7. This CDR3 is CASSQSWGDYYNEQFF. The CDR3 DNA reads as TGCGCCAGCAGCCAATCGTGGGGGGACTACTACAATGAGCAGTTCTTC.

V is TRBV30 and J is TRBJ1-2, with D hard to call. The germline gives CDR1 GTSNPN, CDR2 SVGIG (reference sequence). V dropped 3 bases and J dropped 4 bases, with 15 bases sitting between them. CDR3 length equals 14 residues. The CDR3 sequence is CAWSEQIGPYGYTF. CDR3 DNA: TGTGCCTGGAGCGAACAAATCGGGCCCTATGGCTACACCTTC.

CDR3 amino acids: CASSFGTQETQYF. CDR3 bases: TGTGCCAGCAGCTTTGGTACCCAAGAGACCCAGTACTTC. The chain couples TRBV7-3 to TRBJ2-5; no firm D call. This CDR3 region has 13 residues. Deletions cut 3 bases from V and 1 base from J, with 6 bases between. Looked up from germline, CDR1 is SGHTA and CDR2 is FQGTGA.